A selection of T cell receptor beta chains follows, all from one sample in a study of early T cells in non-severe SARS-CoV-2 infection. TCRdb re-derived calls from the 5' RACE reads in MiXCR, one entry per CDR3 protein. The sample has some 100,000 distinct CDR3 sequences; roughly 14% are singletons. The sample consisted of whole blood. The origin of the receptors is an adult who was a healthcare worker with PCR-confirmed SARS-CoV-2 infection or an uninfected control (not recorded which). Each CDR3 is given with its conserved first and last residue. Fields, in order: D gene, J gene, clone size, V gene, CDR3 protein, CDR3 DNA. D genes are given only for firm matches. Size values are once, few and many counts, or a class for expanded clones, and some rows have none.

d_call: TRBD2
j_call: TRBJ2-1
clone_size: -
v_call: TRBV11-2
cdr3_aa: CASSLASGDNNEQFF
cdr3_nt: TGTGCCAGCAGCTTAGCTAGCGGGGATAACAATGAGCAGTTCTTC

d_call: TRBD1
j_call: TRBJ2-3
clone_size: -
v_call: TRBV3-1
cdr3_aa: CASSQLPTGAPTDTQYF
cdr3_nt: TGTGCCAGCAGCCAACTGCCGACAGGGGCTCCCACAGATACGCAGTATTTT

d_call: -
j_call: TRBJ2-4
clone_size: many
v_call: TRBV12-3/TRBV12-4
cdr3_aa: CASSKSSTAPGIQYF
cdr3_nt: TGTGCCAGCAGCAAGAGTTCCACAGCCCCGGGGATTCAGTACTTC

d_call: TRBD1
j_call: TRBJ1-4
clone_size: -
v_call: TRBV7-2
cdr3_aa: CASSQQGGEKLFF
cdr3_nt: TGTGCCAGCAGCCAACAGGGGGGTGAAAAACTGTTTTTT

d_call: TRBD1
j_call: TRBJ1-1
clone_size: -
v_call: TRBV7-9
cdr3_aa: CASSPSGGRTEAFF
cdr3_nt: TGTGCCAGCAGCCCATCAGGGGGCCGCACTGAAGCTTTCTTT

d_call: -
j_call: TRBJ1-5
clone_size: -
v_call: TRBV19
cdr3_aa: CASTLRGIQPQHF
cdr3_nt: TGTGCCAGTACTTTGAGGGGCATTCAGCCCCAGCATTTT

d_call: TRBD1
j_call: TRBJ2-3
clone_size: few
v_call: TRBV3-1
cdr3_aa: CASSQGQGASTDTQYF
cdr3_nt: TGTGCCAGCAGCCAAGGACAGGGGGCTAGCACAGATACGCAGTATTTT

d_call: -
j_call: TRBJ1-2
clone_size: -
v_call: TRBV12-3/TRBV12-4
cdr3_aa: CASSSQFGNRVLSGYTF
cdr3_nt: TGTGCCAGCAGTTCCCAATTTGGCAACAGGGTTTTATCTGGCTACACCTTC

d_call: -
j_call: TRBJ1-3
clone_size: few
v_call: TRBV20-1
cdr3_aa: CSARVGNTIYF
cdr3_nt: TGCAGTGCTAGAGTGGGAAACACCATATATTTT

d_call: -
j_call: TRBJ2-3
clone_size: -
v_call: TRBV20-1
cdr3_aa: CSARGSTSQYF
cdr3_nt: TGCAGTGCTAGAGGTAGTACTTCGCAGTATTTT

d_call: -
j_call: TRBJ2-1
clone_size: -
v_call: TRBV18
cdr3_aa: CASSPPGLLPNEQFF
cdr3_nt: TGTGCCAGCTCACCACCGGGGCTACTGCCAAATGAGCAGTTCTTC